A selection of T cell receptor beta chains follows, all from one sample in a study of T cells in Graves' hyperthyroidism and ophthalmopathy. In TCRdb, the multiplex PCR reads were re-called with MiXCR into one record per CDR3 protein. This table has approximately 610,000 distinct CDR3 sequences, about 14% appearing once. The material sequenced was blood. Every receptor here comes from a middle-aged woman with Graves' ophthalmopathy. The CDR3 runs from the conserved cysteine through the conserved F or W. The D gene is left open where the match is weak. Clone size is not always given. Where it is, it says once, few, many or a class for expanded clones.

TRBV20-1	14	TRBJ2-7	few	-	CSAGGSVRSYEQYF	TGCAGTGCTGGGGGGTCTGTTCGTTCCTACGAGCAGTACTTC
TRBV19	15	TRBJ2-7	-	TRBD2	CASSIVAGGTYEQYF	TGTGCCAGTAGTATAGTTGCGGGAGGGACCTACGAGCAGTACTTC
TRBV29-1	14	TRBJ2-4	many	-	CSASQGVVKNIQYF	TGCAGCGCCTCTCAGGGAGTCGTCAAAAACATTCAGTACTTC
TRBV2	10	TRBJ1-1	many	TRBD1	CASSLRDSYF	TGTGCCAGCAGCCTCCGGGACAGCTACTTT
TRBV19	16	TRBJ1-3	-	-	CASRPRALYSGNTIYF	TGTGCCAGTAGACCCCGGGCTCTTTACTCTGGAAACACCATATATTTT
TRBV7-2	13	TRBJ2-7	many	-	CASSLVWAYEQYF	TGTGCCAGCAGCTTAGTTTGGGCCTACGAGCAGTACTTC
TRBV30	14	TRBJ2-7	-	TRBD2	CAWQLAGGPYEQYF	TGTGCCTGGCAACTAGCGGGAGGCCCCTACGAGCAGTACTTC
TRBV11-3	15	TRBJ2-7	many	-	CASSSLTGGTYEQYF	TGTGCCAGCAGCTCTCTAACCGGCGGAACCTACGAGCAGTACTTC
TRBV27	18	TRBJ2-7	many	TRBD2	CASSLSGLAGGSSYEQYF	TGTGCCAGCAGTTTATCGGGACTAGCGGGTGGGAGCTCCTACGAGCAGTACTTC
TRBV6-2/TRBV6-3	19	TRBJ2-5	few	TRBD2	CASPAHWRENGGVQETQYF	TGTGCCTCCCCAGCCCACTGGCGGGAGAACGGCGGGGTACAAGAGACCCAGTACTTC
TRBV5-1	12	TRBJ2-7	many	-	CASSLTGSEQYF	TGCGCCAGCAGCTTGACAGGATCCGAGCAGTACTTC
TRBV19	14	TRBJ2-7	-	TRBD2	CAASLTSGSYEQYF	TGTGCCGCTTCACTGACTAGCGGGAGCTACGAGCAGTACTTC
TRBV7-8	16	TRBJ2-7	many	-	CASSHLLGPHSYEQYF	TGTGCCAGCAGCCACCTTTTGGGCCCTCACTCCTACGAGCAGTACTTC
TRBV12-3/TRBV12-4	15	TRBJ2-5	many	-	CASRALGAAQETQYF	TGTGCCAGCAGGGCCTTGGGGGCTGCCCAAGAGACCCAGTACTTC
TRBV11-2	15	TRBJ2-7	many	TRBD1	CASSANRGRSYEQYF	TGTGCCAGCAGCGCAAACAGGGGCCGCTCCTACGAGCAGTACTTC
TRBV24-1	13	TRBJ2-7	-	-	CATSEGSRDEQYF	TGTGCCACCAGTGAAGGGTCTCGGGACGAGCAGTACTTC
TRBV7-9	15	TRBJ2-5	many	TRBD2	CASRQTSGRGETQYF	TGTGCCAGCAGGCAGACTAGCGGGAGGGGAGAGACCCAGTACTTC
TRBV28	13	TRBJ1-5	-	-	CASSFVIDQPQHF	TGTGCCAGCAGTTTTGTCATCGATCAGCCCCAGCATTTT
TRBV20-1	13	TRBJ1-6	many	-	CSAIRGGNSPLHF	TGCAGTGCTATTCGGGGGGGCAATTCACCCCTCCACTTT
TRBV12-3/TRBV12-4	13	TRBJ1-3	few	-	CASSFESGGTIYF	TGTGCCAGCAGTTTTGAGTCGGGGGGGACCATATATTTT
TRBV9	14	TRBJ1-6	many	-	CASSVKGFESPLHF	TGTGCCAGCAGTGTAAAGGGGTTTGAGTCACCCCTCCACTTT
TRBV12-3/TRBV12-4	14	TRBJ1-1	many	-	CASSLQGGDTEAFF	TGTGCCAGCAGTCTACAGGGTGGGGACACTGAAGCTTTCTTT
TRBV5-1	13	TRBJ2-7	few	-	CASSLAVAGEQYF	TGCGCCAGCAGCTTGGCAGTCGCAGGCGAGCAGTACTTC
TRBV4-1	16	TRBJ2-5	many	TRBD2	CASSLTLAGDTETQYF	TGCGCCAGCAGCCTTACATTAGCGGGAGACACGGAGACCCAGTACTTC
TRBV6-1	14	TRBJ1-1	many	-	CASKGGVMNTEAFF	TGTGCCAGTAAGGGCGGGGTTATGAACACTGAAGCTTTCTTT
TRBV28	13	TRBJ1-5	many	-	CASIPASNQPQHF	TGTGCCAGCATTCCGGCCAGCAATCAGCCCCAGCATTTT
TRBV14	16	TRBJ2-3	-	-	CASSQGTGSQLIMQYF	TGTGCCAGCAGCCAAGGAACAGGGAGTCAACTGATCATGCAGTATTTT
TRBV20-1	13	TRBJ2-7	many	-	CSARGENSYEQYF	TGCAGTGCTCGTGGAGAAAACTCCTACGAGCAGTACTTC
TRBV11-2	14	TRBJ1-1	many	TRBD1	CASSLGARGRRAFF	TGTGCCAGCAGCTTAGGCGCCAGGGGGAGGAGAGCTTTCTTT
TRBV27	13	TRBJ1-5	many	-	CASSSGPGWPQHF	TGTGCCAGCAGTTCCGGACCGGGGTGGCCCCAGCATTTT
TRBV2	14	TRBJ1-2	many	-	CASANTPTAYGYTF	TGTGCCAGTGCCAACACCCCCACAGCCTATGGCTACACCTTC
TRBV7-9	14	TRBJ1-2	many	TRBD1	CASSSLTGGGGYTF	TGTGCCAGCAGCTCCTTGACAGGGGGAGGCGGCTACACCTTC
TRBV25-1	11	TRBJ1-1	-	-	CATLNSGDAFF	TGTGCCACCCTAAATTCCGGGGACGCTTTCTTT
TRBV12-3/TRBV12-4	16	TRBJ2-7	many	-	CASSSGGTGTSYEQYF	TGTGCCAGCAGTTCGGGTGGAACAGGGACCTCCTACGAGCAGTACTTC
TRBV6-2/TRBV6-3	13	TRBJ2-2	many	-	CASRVSGTGELFF	TGTGCCAGCAGAGTTAGTGGCACCGGGGAGCTGTTTTTT
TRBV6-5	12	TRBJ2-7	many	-	CAGGAAPYEQYF	TGTGCCGGGGGGGCGGCGCCCTACGAGCAGTACTTC
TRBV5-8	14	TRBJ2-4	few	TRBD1	CASSSAMGQHIQYF	TGTGCCAGCAGCTCGGCCATGGGACAGCACATTCAGTACTTC
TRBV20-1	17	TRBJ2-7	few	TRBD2	CSAREPFGTSGRYEQYF	TGCAGTGCTAGAGAACCCTTTGGCACTAGCGGGAGGTACGAGCAGTACTTC
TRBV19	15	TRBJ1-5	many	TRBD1	CASRNRGNSNQPQHF	TGTGCCAGTAGGAACAGGGGAAATAGCAATCAGCCCCAGCATTTT
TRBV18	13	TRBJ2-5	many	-	CASSPPQRETQYF	TGTGCCAGCTCACCGCCTCAGCGCGAGACCCAGTACTTC
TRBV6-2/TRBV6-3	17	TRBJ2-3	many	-	CASTQRGTATYTDTQYF	TGTGCCAGCACTCAAAGGGGGACGGCAACCTACACAGATACGCAGTATTTT
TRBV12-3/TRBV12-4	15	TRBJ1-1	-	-	CTTSDGRPRGTEAFF	TGTACCACCAGCGACGGCCGACCCAGAGGAACTGAAGCTTTCTTT
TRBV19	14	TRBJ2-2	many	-	CASSGSWVTGELFF	TGTGCCAGTAGTGGGAGTTGGGTTACCGGGGAGCTGTTTTTT
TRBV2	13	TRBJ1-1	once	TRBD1	CASTRDRGTEAFF	TGTGCCAGCACCCGGGACAGGGGCACTGAAGCTTTCTTT
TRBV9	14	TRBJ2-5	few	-	CASSVGDYRETQYF	TGTGCCAGCAGCGTAGGTGACTACAGAGAGACCCAGTACTTC
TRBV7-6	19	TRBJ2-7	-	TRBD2	CASSLDPLAGEDASYEQYF	TGTGCCAGCAGCTTAGATCCACTAGCGGGAGAGGACGCCTCCTACGAGCAGTACTTC
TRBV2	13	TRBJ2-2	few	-	CASTRGGSGELFF	TGTGCCAGCACCCGAGGGGGTTCTGGGGAGCTGTTTTTT
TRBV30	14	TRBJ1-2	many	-	CAWTRRGYNYGYTF	TGTGCCTGGACCCGCCGGGGATATAACTATGGCTACACCTTC
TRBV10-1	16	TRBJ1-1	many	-	CASYYRMMRANTEAFF	TGCGCCAGCTATTACAGGATGATGAGGGCGAACACTGAAGCTTTCTTT
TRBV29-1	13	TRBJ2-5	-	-	CSVVSTDQETQYF	TGCAGCGTTGTCAGTACCGACCAAGAGACCCAGTACTTC
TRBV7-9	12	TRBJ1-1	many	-	CASSPPRPEAFF	TGTGCCAGCAGCCCCCCGAGGCCTGAAGCTTTCTTT
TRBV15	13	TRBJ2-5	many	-	CATSLWAQETQYF	TGTGCCACCAGTTTATGGGCTCAAGAGACCCAGTACTTC
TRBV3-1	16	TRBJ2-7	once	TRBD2	CASSQEWSGRVDEQYF	TGTGCCAGCAGCCAAGAGTGGAGCGGGAGAGTCGACGAGCAGTACTTC
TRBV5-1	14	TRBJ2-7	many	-	CASSLRSGGDEQYF	TGCGCCAGCAGCCTACGTTCAGGAGGGGACGAGCAGTACTTC
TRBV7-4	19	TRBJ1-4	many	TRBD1	CASSQFAGTGRATNEKLFF	TGTGCCAGCAGCCAATTTGCCGGGACAGGACGTGCAACTAATGAAAAACTGTTTTTT